This T cell receptor beta chain originates from a study of regulatory T cells in long-lasting Graves disease. Trimming removed 5 bases from V and 7 bases from J; junction bases left unmatched: 14. The CDR3 sequence is 15 residues long. As to time point: newly diagnosed GD, antithyroid drugs for less than 3 months. The TCR library was prepared using RNA isolated from PBMCs. Into tubes containing EDTA, roughly 10 milliliters of peripheral blood were drawn. TCR beta libraries were built with iRepertoire HTBI primers and Arm-PCR of CDR3 regions. From the multiplex PCR reads, TCRdb called clonotypes with MiXCR, one entry per CDR3 protein. The data show approximately 490,000 distinct CDR3 sequences, 15% to 20% seen once. This clonotype was seen repeatedly, ten times or more. The same sample was also used in a study of T cells in Graves' hyperthyroidism and ophthalmopathy.

This rearrangement joins TRBV12-3 or TRBV12-4 to TRBJ2-7; TRBD1 matches 7 bases. This sample comprised peripheral blood mononuclear cells (PBMCs), obtained at new diagnosis, from a patient treated with antithyroid drugs. The TCR originated in a middle-aged man with Graves disease. The CDR3 spells CASSRRTGEASEQYF. In nucleotides, the CDR3 is TGTGCCAGCAGTCGTCGGACAGGTGAGGCCTCGGAGCAGTACTTC.